Below, 15 T cell receptor beta chains from the same sample are listed, as sequenced in a study of T cell repertoires in cytomegalovirus infection. TCRdb reprocessed the reads via MiXCR and lists one record per CDR3 protein. The sample includes around 340,000 distinct CDR3 sequences, 25% to 30% seen only once; the top ten take 20%. For these receptors, no antigen is known. Sequenced here: cultured PBMCs, sampled from culture after CMV antigen stimulation. These receptors all come from a human donor in good health (CMV status not recorded). Some clones in this sample may be carry-over from other donors' samples.

In this sample, this clonotype turned up many times. The chain combines TRBV11-3 with TRBJ2-7; 7 positions match TRBD2. Germline V lookup: CDR1 SGHNT, CDR2 YENEEA. V lost 1 base to trimming and J lost 1 base; unmatched junction nucleotides: 4. CDR3 length: 15 residues. The CDR3 DNA follows: TGTGCCAGCAGCTTAGGAGCGGGGCTATCCTACGAGCAGTACTTC. It is translated as CASSLGAGLSYEQYF.

The CDR3: CASRIRQGAWVRNQPQHF. CDR3 bases: TGCGCCAGCAGAATCCGACAGGGGGCATGGGTAAGGAATCAGCCCCAGCATTTT. This sequence joins TRBV5-1 and TRBJ1-5, with 10 bases identical to TRBD1. This CDR3 contains 18 residues. The germline V gene has CDR1 SGHRS and CDR2 YFSETQ. V lost 5 bases to trimming and J lost 4 bases; unmatched junction nucleotides: 15.

The chain is built from TRBV11-2 and TRBJ2-1; 10 nucleotides line up with TRBD2. J was trimmed by 1 base and V by 5 bases; bases with no gene match: 8. In germline, CDR1 is SGHAT, CDR2 FQNNGV. The CDR3 has 17 amino acids. In DNA, the CDR3 is TGTGCCAGCAGCCCGAGGAGGACTAGCGGATCCTACAATGAGCAGTTCTTC. As protein: CASSPRRTSGSYNEQFF.

There are a few counts of this clonotype. This rearrangement joins TRBV4-1 to TRBJ2-1, with D unclear. This CDR3 comprises 12 residues. CDR1 MGHRA and CDR2 YSYEKL come from the germline V gene. Trimming cost V 5 bases and J 6 bases, with 8 bases left between them. The CDR3 here is CASSSIGNEQFF. The CDR3 nucleotides are TGCGCCAGCAGCTCCATTGGCAATGAGCAGTTCTTC.

The chain employs TRBV19 and TRBJ2-4; 11 nucleotides agree with TRBD2. The germline V gene has CDR1 LNHDA and CDR2 SQIVND (reference sequence). The CDR3 covers 13 residues. The J segment lost 7 bases and the V segment lost 8 bases, leaving 4 bases of the junction unmatched. DNA for the CDR3: TGTGCCAGTCGGCGACTAGCGGGGAACATTCAGTACTTC. The encoded protein is CASRRLAGNIQYF.

This chain connects TRBV6-2 or TRBV6-3 to TRBJ2-7; 8 nucleotides align to TRBD2. The junction had 7 bases not matched to a gene; V was cut back by 6 bases and J by 3 bases. The CDR3 spans 14 residues. Germline V gene data show CDR1 as MNHEY and CDR2 as SVGEGT. CDR3 amino acids: CASRASGLVYEQYF. CDR3 in DNA: TGTGCCAGCAGGGCTAGCGGGCTTGTCTACGAGCAGTACTTC.

The genes are TRBV9 and TRBJ2-5; D perhaps matches TRBD2 (6 bases). Germline CDR1 reads SGDLS; CDR2 reads YYNGEE. The length of the CDR3 is 15 residues. V lost 0 bases and J lost 0, with 9 bases in between. CDR3: CASSVEAGHQETQYF. CDR3 nucleotide sequence: TGTGCCAGCAGCGTAGAGGCGGGACACCAAGAGACCCAGTACTTC. Using reference TRBV9 and TRBJ2-5 for the parts outside the CDR3, the full variable domain is DSGVTQTPKHLITATGQRVTLRCSPRSGDLSVYWYQQSLDQGLQFLIQYYNGEERAKGNILERFSAQQFPDLHSELNLSSLELGDSALYFCASSVEAGHQETQYFGPGTRLLVL.

In its sample, this clonotype was seen many times. V usage is TRBV7-2 and J usage is TRBJ2-3; unclear D gene. Germline V gene sequence: CDR1 SGHTA, CDR2 FQGNSA. The CDR3 covers 15 residues. Trimming left V 3 bases short and J 2 bases short, with 12 bases between. The chain's CDR3 is CASSLSASITDTQYF. CDR3 in DNA: TGTGCCAGCAGCTTGAGTGCCTCGATCACAGATACGCAGTATTTT.

The chain carries TRBV6-1 and TRBJ2-7; 7 positions match TRBD1. In germline, CDR1 is MNHNS, CDR2 SASEGT. This CDR3 is 14 amino acids long. V lost 4 bases, J lost 3 bases, and 6 bases stayed unmatched. The CDR3 here is CASSVRQGVYEQYF. In DNA form, the CDR3 reads TGTGCCAGCAGTGTTCGACAGGGAGTCTACGAGCAGTACTTC.

Ten or more counts support this clonotype. V is TRBV6-5 and J is TRBJ2-2; D is unresolved. The CDR3 runs to 12 residues. Trimming shortened V by 6 bases and J by 6 bases, and 8 bases separated the two germline ends. Germline V gene sequence: CDR1 MNHEY, CDR2 SVGAGI. CDR3 sequence reads: CASRVPSGELFF. The CDR3 region has the DNA TGTGCCAGCAGGGTCCCGTCCGGGGAGCTGTTTTTT.

This clonotype was counted at least ten times. J is TRBJ2-2 and V is TRBV28; D unresolved. Trimming took 7 bases from V and 6 from J, leaving 9 bases between them. CDR1 and CDR2 from the germline V gene are MDHEN and SYDVKM. This CDR3 has 12 residues. CDR3 amino acids: CASTGGPGELFF. The CDR3, as DNA: TGTGCCAGCACCGGCGGCCCCGGGGAGCTGTTTTTT.

This clonotype was detected many times. The V and J genes are TRBV7-2 and TRBJ2-5; D uncertain. The V end was cut by 4 bases, the J end by 2 bases, with 11 bases between. Germline loops: CDR1 SGHTA, CDR2 FQGNSA. The CDR3 loop spans 14 amino acids. DNA for the CDR3: TGTGCCAGCAGCTCCGAGGCCCGACAAGAGACCCAGTACTTC. Translated, it gives CASSSEARQETQYF.

The chain recombines TRBV5-1 with TRBJ2-1; tentative D call: TRBD1 (6 bases). V was cut by 1 base and J by 4 bases, with 12 bases left in between. In germline, CDR1 is SGHRS, CDR2 YFSETQ. This CDR3 region has 15 residues. This CDR3 reads CASSLSGQSYNEQFF. The CDR3 DNA reads as TGCGCCAGCAGCTTGAGCGGACAGTCTTACAATGAGCAGTTCTTC.

A single count supports this clonotype. This rearrangement joins TRBV20-1 to TRBJ1-6, with 8 bases fitting TRBD1. Germline CDR1 DFQATT, CDR2 SNEGSKA (reference sequence). The CDR3 is 15 amino acids. V was pared by 4 bases and J by 8 bases, with 10 bases of the junction left unmatched. In DNA form, the CDR3 reads TGCAGTGCTAACCTGGACAGGGTCGGGTATTCACCCCTCCACTTT. Translation: CSANLDRVGYSPLHF.

On this clonotype itself: A much larger clone differs from this one at a single base, so this may be a read error. The genes are TRBV7-8 and TRBJ2-7, with D maybe TRBD2 (6 bases). Germline assignment: CDR1 SGHVS and CDR2 FQNEAQ. The CDR3 totals 14 residues. This chain's CDR3 is CASSPGTERYERYF. CDR3 sequence (DNA): TGTGCCAGCAGCCCCGGGACTGAGCGCTACGAGCGGTACTTC.